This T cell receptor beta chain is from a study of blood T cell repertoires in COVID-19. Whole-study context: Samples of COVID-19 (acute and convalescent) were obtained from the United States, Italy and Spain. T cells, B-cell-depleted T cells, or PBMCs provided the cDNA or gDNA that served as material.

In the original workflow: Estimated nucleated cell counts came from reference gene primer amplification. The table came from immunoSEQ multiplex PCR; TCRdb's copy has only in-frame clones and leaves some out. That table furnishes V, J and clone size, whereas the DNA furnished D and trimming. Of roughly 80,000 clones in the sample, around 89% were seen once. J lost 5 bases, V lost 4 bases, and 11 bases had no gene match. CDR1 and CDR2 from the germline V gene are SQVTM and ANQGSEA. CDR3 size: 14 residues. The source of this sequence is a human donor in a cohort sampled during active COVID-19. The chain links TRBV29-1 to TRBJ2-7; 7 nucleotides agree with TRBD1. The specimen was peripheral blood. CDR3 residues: CSVVARDSFDEQYF. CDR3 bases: TGCAGCGTTGTGGCCCGGGACAGCTTTGACGAGCAGTACTTC.